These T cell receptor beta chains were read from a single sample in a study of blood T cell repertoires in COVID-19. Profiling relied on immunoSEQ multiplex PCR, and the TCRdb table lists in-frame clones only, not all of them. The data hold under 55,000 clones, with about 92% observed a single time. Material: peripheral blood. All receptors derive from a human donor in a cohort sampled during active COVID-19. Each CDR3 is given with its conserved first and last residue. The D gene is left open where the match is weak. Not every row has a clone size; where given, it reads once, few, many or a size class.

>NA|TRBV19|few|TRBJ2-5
CASRDRETQYF
TGTGCCAGTCGGGATAGGGAGACCCAGTACTTC
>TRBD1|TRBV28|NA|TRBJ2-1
CASRAGGSYNEQFF
TGTGCCAGCAGGGCAGGGGGCTCCTACAATGAGCAGTTCTTC
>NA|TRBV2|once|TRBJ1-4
CATNQGNEKLFF
TGTGCCACAAATCAGGGGAATGAAAAACTGTTTTTT
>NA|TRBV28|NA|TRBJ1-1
CASSLPGTPPAFF
TGTGCCAGCAGTTTACCGGGTACCCCCCCGGCTTTCTTT
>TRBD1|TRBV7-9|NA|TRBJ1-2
CASSRGQGHGYTF
TGTGCCAGCAGCCGGGGACAGGGCCATGGCTACACCTTC
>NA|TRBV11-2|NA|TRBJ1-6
CASSLDVGWYRTSDSPLHF
TGTGCCAGCAGCTTAGATGTTGGGTGGTACAGAACGTCCGATTCACCCCTCCACTTT
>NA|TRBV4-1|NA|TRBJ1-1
CASSRQLNTEAFF
TGCGCCAGCAGCCGACAGCTGAACACTGAAGCTTTCTTT
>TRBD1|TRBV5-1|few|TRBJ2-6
CASSKQGSGANVLTF
TGCGCCAGCAGCAAACAGGGGTCCGGGGCCAACGTCCTGACTTTC
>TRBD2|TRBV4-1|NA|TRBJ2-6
CASSQEGGAAGANVLTF
TGCGCCAGCAGCCAGGAGGGAGGGGCGGCTGGGGCCAACGTCCTGACTTTC
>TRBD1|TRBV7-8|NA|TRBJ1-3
CASKIGTGAFSGNTIYF
TGTGCCAGCAAGATTGGGACAGGGGCCTTCTCTGGAAACACCATATATTTT
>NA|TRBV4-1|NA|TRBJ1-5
CASSQDIAGRGPQHF
TGCGCCAGCAGCCAAGATATTGCGGGGAGGGGGCCCCAGCATTTT
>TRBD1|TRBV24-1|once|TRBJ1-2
CATSGTGQRGYTF
TGTGCCACCAGTGGAACGGGACAGCGTGGCTACACCTTC
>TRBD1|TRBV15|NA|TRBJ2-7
CATSVGQGTFYEQYF
TGTGCCACCAGCGTTGGACAGGGTACCTTCTACGAGCAGTACTTC
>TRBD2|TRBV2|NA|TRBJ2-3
CASSAGLAGGQGAQYF
TGTGCCAGCAGTGCAGGACTAGCGGGAGGACAGGGCGCGCAGTATTTT
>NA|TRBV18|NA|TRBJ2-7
CASSPWRGTAPSYEQYF
TGTGCCAGCTCACCTTGGCGGGGAACTGCCCCCTCCTACGAGCAGTACTTC
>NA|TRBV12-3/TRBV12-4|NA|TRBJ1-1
CASSFKGREAFF
TGTGCCAGCAGTTTCAAGGGGCGTGAAGCTTTCTTT
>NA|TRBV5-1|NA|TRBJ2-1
CASSERVDYNEQFF
TGCGCCAGCAGTGAGAGGGTCGATTACAATGAGCAGTTCTTC
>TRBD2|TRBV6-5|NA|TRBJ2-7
CASSHREGRGYEQYF
TGTGCCAGCAGCCACCGTGAGGGGAGGGGCTACGAGCAGTACTTC
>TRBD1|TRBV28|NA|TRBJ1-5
CASTVTGAVGNQPQHF
TGTGCCAGCACCGTTACAGGGGCGGTCGGCAATCAGCCCCAGCATTTT
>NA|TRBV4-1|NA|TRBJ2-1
CASSVGGAREAGNEQFF
TGCGCCAGCAGCGTGGGGGGGGCACGGGAGGCGGGCAATGAGCAGTTCTTC
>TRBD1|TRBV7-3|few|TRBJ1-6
CASSSTGLANSPLHF
TGTGCCAGCAGCTCGACAGGGTTAGCTAATTCACCCCTCCACTTT
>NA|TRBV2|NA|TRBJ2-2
CASRAERALGELFF
TGTGCCAGCAGGGCTGAGCGGGCGTTAGGGGAGCTGTTTTTT
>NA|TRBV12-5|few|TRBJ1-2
CASGLGQGRNYGYTF
TGTGCTAGTGGTTTAGGTCAGGGTCGTAACTATGGCTACACCTTC
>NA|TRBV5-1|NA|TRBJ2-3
CASSDRSTDTQYF
TGCGCCAGCAGCGACAGGAGCACAGATACGCAGTATTTT
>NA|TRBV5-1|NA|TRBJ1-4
CASSLGGSDEKLFF
TGCGCCAGCAGCTTGGGAGGGTCGGATGAAAAACTGTTTTTT
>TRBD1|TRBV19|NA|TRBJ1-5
CATALLTGGFQPQHF
TGTGCCACCGCCTTACTGACAGGGGGCTTTCAGCCCCAGCATTTT
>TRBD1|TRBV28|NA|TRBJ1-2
CASSLGQNYGYTF
TGTGCCAGCAGTCTGGGACAGAACTATGGCTACACCTTC
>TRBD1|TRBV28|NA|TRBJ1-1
CASSIPGQQNTEAFF
TGTGCCAGCAGTATACCGGGACAGCAGAACACTGAAGCTTTCTTT
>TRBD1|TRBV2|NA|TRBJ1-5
CATRQGEGQPQHF
TGTGCCACCAGACAGGGGGAGGGTCAGCCCCAGCATTTT
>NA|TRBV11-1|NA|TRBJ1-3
CASSTRVSGNTIYF
TGTGCCAGCAGCACGAGGGTATCCGGAAACACCATATATTTT
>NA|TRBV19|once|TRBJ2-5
CASSIHSREGLKTQYF
TGTGCCAGTAGTATACATTCACGGGAAGGCTTGAAGACCCAGTACTTC
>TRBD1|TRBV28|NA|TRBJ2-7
CASSSRFRTGGSYEQYF
TGTGCCAGCAGTTCCCGATTCAGGACAGGGGGCTCCTACGAGCAGTACTTC
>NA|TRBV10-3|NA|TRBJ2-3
CAISAGGRGTTDTQYF
TGTGCCATCAGTGCCGGGGGGCGCGGGACCACAGATACGCAGTATTTT
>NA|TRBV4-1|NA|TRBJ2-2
CASSQEGQGTGELFF
TGCGCCAGCAGCCAAGAAGGCCAGGGCACCGGGGAGCTGTTTTTT
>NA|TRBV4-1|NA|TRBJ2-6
CASSQDLGNSGANVLTF
TGCGCCAGCAGCCAAGATCTGGGCAACTCTGGGGCCAACGTCCTGACTTTC
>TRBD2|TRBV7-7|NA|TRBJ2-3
CASSLAPSGRVADTQYF
TGTGCTAGCAGCTTAGCCCCTAGCGGGAGAGTCGCAGATACGCAGTATTTT
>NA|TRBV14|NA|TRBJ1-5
CASSQSGAQPQHF
TGTGCCAGCAGCCAGTCAGGGGCTCAGCCCCAGCATTTT
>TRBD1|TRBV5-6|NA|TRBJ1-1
CASSFQGVTEAFF
TGTGCCAGCAGCTTTCAGGGGGTCACTGAAGCTTTCTTT
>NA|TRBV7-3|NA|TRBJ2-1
CASSLSRDNEQFF
TGTGCCAGCAGCTTATCCAGGGACAATGAGCAGTTCTTC
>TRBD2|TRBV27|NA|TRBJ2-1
CASTLGGSGRKCGDEQFF
TGTGCCAGCACCCTGGGCGGGAGCGGGCGAAAGTGTGGGGATGAGCAGTTCTTC
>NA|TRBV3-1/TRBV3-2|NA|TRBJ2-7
CASSQGGEQYF
TGTGCCAGCAGCCAGGGGGGCGAGCAGTACTTC
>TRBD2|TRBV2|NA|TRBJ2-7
CASSVLAAYEQYF
TGTGCCAGCAGTGTGCTAGCGGCCTACGAGCAGTACTTC
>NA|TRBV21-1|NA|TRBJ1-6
CASILNSPLHF
TGTGCCAGCATCCTTAATTCACCCCTCCACTTT
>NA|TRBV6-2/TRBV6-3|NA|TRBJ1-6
CASRYWTANSPLHF
TGTGCCAGCAGATACTGGACAGCTAATTCACCCCTCCACTTT
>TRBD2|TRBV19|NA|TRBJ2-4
CASGGGGAGKNIQYF
TGTGCCAGTGGGGGCGGGGGGGCAGGCAAAAACATTCAGTACTTC
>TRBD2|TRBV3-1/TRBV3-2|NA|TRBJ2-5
CASSQWTGGGQETQYF
TGTGCCAGCAGCCAATGGACGGGAGGGGGCCAAGAGACCCAGTACTTC
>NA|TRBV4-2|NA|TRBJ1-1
CASSTPTENTEAFF
TGTGCCAGCAGCACGCCGACAGAGAACACTGAAGCTTTCTTT
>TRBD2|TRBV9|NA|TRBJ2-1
CASSVGPGEGQNEQFF
TGTGCCAGCAGCGTAGGCCCGGGGGAGGGCCAAAATGAGCAGTTCTTC
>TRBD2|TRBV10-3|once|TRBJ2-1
CAISEGGRNIFYEQFF
TGTGCCATCAGTGAAGGCGGGAGAAATATATTCTATGAGCAGTTCTTC
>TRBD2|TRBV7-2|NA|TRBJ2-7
CASSLRSSGNLYEQYF
TGTGCCAGCAGCTTAAGGTCTAGCGGGAACCTTTACGAGCAGTACTTC
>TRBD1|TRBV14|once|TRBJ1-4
CASSPGQGPNEGEKLFF
TGTGCCAGCAGCCCGGGACAGGGACCGAACGAGGGTGAAAAACTGTTTTTT